The clone carrying this T cell receptor beta chain showed up just once. Profiled with immunoSEQ multiplex PCR; TCRdb holds only in-frame clones, not every one. The data contain some 95,000 clones, over 75% of them seen just once; the ten biggest clones take up approximately 6%. These data belong to a study of identifying expanded T cells in peripheral blood. The sequence was collected from a person aged 18-70 years in good health. Sequenced sample: blood.

The CDR3 sequence is CASSLGRDRSGANVLTF. The CDR3, as DNA: TGTGCCAGCAGCTTGGGACGGGACAGGTCTGGGGCCAACGTCCTGACTTTC. The chain uses TRBV5-5 and TRBJ2-6; 8 nucleotides align to TRBD1. From germline, CDR1 is SGHKS and CDR2 YYEKEE (reference sequence). V dropped 0 bases and J dropped 1; count of bases not matched to a gene: 3. This CDR3 contains 17 residues.